A single sample gave rise to the 20 T cell receptor beta chains below, sequenced in a study of Graves' ophthalmopathy and Graves' hyperthyroidism (dated 2018 in TCRdb). Sequenced on an Illumina HiSeq 2000. TCR beta CDR3 regions were amplified from RNA transcripts for repertoire sequencing. The first round was an RT-PCR using HTBI primers with the Qiagen OneStep RT-PCR kit, and this first round was followed by a second-round multiplex PCR, then size selection and purification. TCRdb's own reprocessing of the public reads used fastp at Q25 and MiXCR and kept productive beta chains. Identical CDR3 proteins give one entry, which carries the most common genes and DNA. The sample yields about 1.1 million distinct CDR3 sequences; less than 45% were counted once. 11% of the sample is held by the ten biggest clonotypes. Sequencing was performed on peripheral blood or thyroid tissue (not recorded which). These receptors were obtained from an adult man with Graves' hyperthyroidism.

This clonotype occurred many times. V usage is TRBV29-1 and J usage is TRBJ1-2; TRBD1 is a possible D gene (6 bases). The CDR3 spans 15 residues. Germline loops: CDR1 SQVTM, CDR2 ANQGSEA. The V end lost 0 bases, the J end lost 6 bases, and 17 bases lay between the germline ends. The CDR3: CSVEESLRGHHGYTF. The CDR3 DNA sequence: TGCAGCGTTGAAGAGAGTCTCAGGGGCCACCATGGCTACACCTTC.

This chain uses TRBV20-1 with TRBJ1-2, with 7 bases aligning to TRBD1. Germline-derived CDR1 and CDR2 are DFQATT and SNEGSKA (reference sequence). V shed 1 base and J 6 bases; nucleotides not matched to a gene: 2. The CDR3 length is 12 residues. The CDR3 DNA follows: TGCAGTGCTAGAGGTCAGGGGGATGGCTACACCTTC. Its protein product is CSARGQGDGYTF.

The chain is built from TRBV20-1 and TRBJ2-5; D remains unclear. V dropped 5 bases and J dropped 5 bases, with 15 bases sitting between them. CDR1 is DFQATT and CDR2 is SNEGSKA in the germline V gene (reference sequence). The CDR3 runs to 13 residues. CDR3 DNA sequence: TGCAGTGCTGGCATACAAAACGGGGAGACCCAGTACTTC. Amino acids: CSAGIQNGETQYF.

The rearrangement links TRBV25-1 to TRBJ2-6, with TRBD1 as a possible D gene (5 bases). The CDR3 sequence is 13 residues long. V lost 2 bases, J lost 9 bases, and 8 bases lay in between. CDR1 and CDR2 (germline): MGHDK, SYGVNS. The DNA of the CDR3 is TGTGCCAGCAGTGAAGCCCAGGGCAACGTCCTGACTTTC. Residues: CASSEAQGNVLTF. Using reference TRBV25-1 and TRBJ2-6 for the parts outside the CDR3, the full variable domain is EADIYQTPRYLVIGTGKKITLECSQTMGHDKMYWYQQDPGMELHLIHYSYGVNSTEKGDLSSESTVSRIRTEHFPLTLESARPSHTSQYLCASSEAQGNVLTFGAGSRLTVL.

The chain combines TRBV29-1 with TRBJ2-7, with 10 bases fitting TRBD2. Near its end, the DNA agrees better with TRBJ2-1, so the J call may be wrong. CDR3 length: 11 residues. Germline V CDR1 and CDR2: SQVTM, ANQGSEA. The CDR3 nucleotides are TGCAGCGTGGGGACTAGCGACGAGCAGTTCTTC. Its translation: CSVGTSDEQFF.

The chain employs TRBV9 and TRBJ2-7; 10 nucleotides align to TRBD1. V dropped 0 bases and J dropped 7; count of bases not matched to a gene: 10. The length of the CDR3 is 16 residues. Germline CDR1 SGDLS, CDR2 YYNGEE. DNA for the CDR3: TGTGCCAGCAGCGTAGACGGGACAGGGGAGGCGATTGAGCAGTACTTC. It yields the protein CASSVDGTGEAIEQYF. Full variable domain (remainder filled in from reference TRBV9 and TRBJ2-7): DSGVTQTPKHLITATGQRVTLRCSPRSGDLSVYWYQQSLDQGLQFLIQYYNGEERAKGNILERFSAQQFPDLHSELNLSSLELGDSALYFCASSVDGTGEAIEQYFGPGTRLTVT.

This clonotype was observed at least ten times. V and J are TRBV19 and TRBJ2-7; TRBD1 matches 8 bases. This CDR3 contains 15 residues. Germline values: CDR1 LNHDA, CDR2 SQIVND (reference sequence). J was trimmed by 2 bases and V by 5 bases; bases with no gene match: 8. The CDR3 sequence: CASSPNRGFTYEQYF. The CDR3 DNA reads as TGTGCCAGTAGTCCTAACAGGGGGTTTACCTACGAGCAGTACTTC.

The J gene is TRBJ2-2, the V gene TRBV9, with D uncertain. Germline V gene lookup returns CDR1 SGDLS and CDR2 YYNGEE. V gave up 4 bases and J gave up 1 base, with 8 bases separating them. This CDR3 is 14 amino acids long. The CDR3 protein is CASSLLKNTGELFF. In nucleotides, the CDR3 is TGTGCCAGCAGCCTCCTCAAGAACACCGGGGAGCTGTTTTTT.

The V call is TRBV9, the J call TRBJ2-7; D call uncertain. The V end was cut by 2 bases, the J end by 5 bases, with 11 bases between. The CDR3 runs 13 residues. Germline V lookup: CDR1 SGDLS, CDR2 YYNGEE. The CDR3 is CASSVGRRDEQYF. For the CDR3, the DNA is TGTGCCAGCAGCGTTGGGCGTCGCGACGAGCAGTACTTC.

This clonotype was counted at least ten times. The chain recombines TRBV29-1 with TRBJ2-5, with 8 bases matching TRBD2. Trimming removed 6 bases from V and 5 bases from J; junction bases left unmatched: 5. The germline V gene encodes CDR1 SQVTM and CDR2 ANQGSEA. The CDR3 covers 12 residues. The CDR3 region has the DNA TGCAGCGTGGGGGCGGGGGGTGAGACCCAGTACTTC. This gives the protein CSVGAGGETQYF.

This clonotype was found many times. V is TRBV29-1 and J is TRBJ1-1; no definite D call. Germline CDR1 and CDR2: SQVTM and ANQGSEA. CDR3 size: 12 residues. Trimming took off 6 bases at V and 1 base at J, with 9 bases between the two ends. The CDR3 DNA reads as TGCAGCGTCCGGACGGAGAACACTGAAGCTTTCTTT. Its translation: CSVRTENTEAFF.

This clonotype was found a few times. The chain recombines TRBV7-6 with TRBJ2-5, with D unclear. V dropped 6 bases and J dropped 5 bases, with 19 bases sitting between them. Germline V gene lookup returns CDR1 SGHVS and CDR2 FNYEAQ. This CDR3 contains 15 residues. The CDR3 region has the DNA TGTGCCAGCAGTTACTCCCCGACGGGTTTGGAGACCCAGTACTTC. It translates to CASSYSPTGLETQYF.

This clonotype was counted between two and nine times. The V and J genes are TRBV6-5 and TRBJ2-7; 9 bases line up with TRBD1. Looked up from germline, CDR1 is MNHEY and CDR2 is SVGAGI. This CDR3 has 13 amino acids. V was clipped by 8 bases and J by 5 bases; unmatched bases: 7. CDR3 bases: TGTGCCAGCGATCCCGGGACAGGGAACGAGCAGTACTTC. Translation gives CASDPGTGNEQYF.

This clonotype was detected ten times or more. The V gene is TRBV2, the J gene TRBJ2-5; D is unclear. Per germline, CDR1 SNHLY and CDR2 FYNNEI. This CDR3 comprises 14 residues. Between the trimmed V and J ends, which lost 4 bases and 2 bases, there was a span of 11 bases. This chain's CDR3 is CASSASEVQETQYF. As DNA, the CDR3 is TGTGCCAGCAGTGCCTCGGAAGTGCAAGAGACCCAGTACTTC.

This clonotype was detected ten times or more. The chain links TRBV20-1 to TRBJ1-6; D gene ambiguous. The germline CDR1 and CDR2 sequences are DFQATT and SNEGSKA (reference sequence). The CDR3 loop spans 13 amino acids. V lost 3 bases and J 7 bases, leaving 10 bases between the germline ends. The CDR3 spells CSARLDGNSPLHF. The CDR3 DNA reads TGCAGTGCTAGGCTGGACGGGAATTCACCCCTCCACTTT.

The chain combines TRBV29-1 with TRBJ1-1; no definite D call. V lost 4 bases to trimming and J lost 1 base, with 10 bases between them. Germline assignment: CDR1 SQVTM and CDR2 ANQGSEA. The CDR3 runs to 13 residues. CDR3 residues: CSVALGRNTEAFF. DNA for the CDR3: TGCAGCGTTGCGCTGGGGAGGAACACTGAAGCTTTCTTT.

The CDR3 coding sequence is TGCGCCAGCAGGCCTTCTGGACAGCCGAGGACTGAAGCTTTCTTT. It codes for CASRPSGQPRTEAFF. J is TRBJ1-1 and V is TRBV5-1, with D possibly being TRBD1 (6 bases). The CDR3 has 15 amino acids. Germline values: CDR1 SGHRS, CDR2 YFSETQ. V shed 5 bases and J shed 5 bases, with 19 bases lying between them.

There are a few counts of this clonotype. This chain connects TRBV7-9 to TRBJ1-1, with D maybe TRBD1 (5 bases). Germline CDR1 is SEHNR and CDR2 is FQNEAQ (reference sequence). The ends were cut back, 5 bases at V and 1 base at J, with 11 bases in the middle. CDR3 length: 14 amino acids. CDR3 amino acids: CASSATATNTEAFF. The CDR3 nucleotides are TGTGCCAGCAGCGCGACAGCCACGAACACTGAAGCTTTCTTT.

The table lists this clonotype with many counts. The chain carries TRBV9 and TRBJ2-6, with D tentatively TRBD1 (5 bases). CDR3 size: 17 residues. CDR1 SGDLS and CDR2 YYNGEE come from the germline V gene. V was pared by 0 bases and J by 4 bases, with 14 bases between. The CDR3 sequence is CASSVGGSLTGANVLTF. The CDR3 DNA reads TGTGCCAGCAGCGTAGGGGGCTCTCTAACAGGGGCCAACGTCCTGACTTTC. The full variable domain, in which reference TRBV9 and TRBJ2-6 provide the parts outside the CDR3, is DSGVTQTPKHLITATGQRVTLRCSPRSGDLSVYWYQQSLDQGLQFLIQYYNGEERAKGNILERFSAQQFPDLHSELNLSSLELGDSALYFCASSVGGSLTGANVLTFGAGSRLTVL.

Ten or more counts support this clonotype. The rearrangement uses TRBV7-2 and TRBJ1-4, with D uncertain. Deletions cut 5 bases from V and 5 bases from J, with 12 bases between. CDR1 SGHTA and CDR2 FQGNSA come from the germline V gene. This CDR3 comprises 14 residues. CDR3 protein: CASSATGLNEKLFF. The CDR3 DNA sequence: TGTGCCAGCAGCGCCACTGGGCTAAATGAAAAACTGTTTTTT.